This entry lists 25 T cell receptor beta chains sequenced from one sample in a study of beta chain features in type 1 diabetes. Whole-study results and caveats: Among patients with Type 1 diabetes, TCRB CDR3s were moderately but significantly shorter in every one of the four CD4+ subsets.

The authors reverse transcribed all of the isolated RNA, so sequencing captured expressed TCRB transcripts. Only in-frame clones appear in the TCRdb table, and some are missing; sequencing was by immunoSEQ multiplex PCR. The table lists 250,000 to 300,000 clones, around an eighth of them singletons. These receptors' targets are unknown. The material sequenced was naive CD4+ T cells from blood. These receptor sequences come from a man between 25 and 39 years old with type 1 diabetes.

The V gene is TRBV4-1, the J gene TRBJ1-1; D ambiguous. The V gene's germline CDR1 is MGHRA and CDR2 YSYEKL. Trimming left V 2 bases short and J 4 bases short, with 11 bases between. This CDR3 has 14 residues. This CDR3 is CASSQPLGGTEAFF. DNA of the CDR3: TGCGCCAGCAGCCAACCCCTAGGCGGCACTGAAGCTTTCTTT.

This clone came up a few times. The chain couples TRBV9 to TRBJ2-6; the match to TRBD1 covers 7 bases. The CDR3 extends over 18 amino acids. Germline CDR1 SGDLS, CDR2 YYNGEE. J gave up 0 bases and V 3 bases, and 9 bases lay outside the gene matches. The CDR3 protein is CASSARQGGASGANVLTF. In nucleotides, the CDR3 is TGTGCCAGCAGCGCCCGACAGGGTGGGGCCTCTGGGGCCAACGTCCTGACTTTC.

This clone has a handful of counts. The V gene is TRBV7-9, the J gene TRBJ1-2; 10 positions match TRBD1. J was trimmed by 8 bases and V by 4 bases; bases with no gene match: 7. Germline CDR1 and CDR2: SEHNR and FQNEAQ (reference sequence). The CDR3 is made up of 14 amino acids. The CDR3 region has the DNA TGTGCCAGCAGCTCTAGGACAGGGGGAGGAGGCTACACCTTC. Its protein product is CASSSRTGGGGYTF.

This clone was detected a few times. CDR3 amino acids: CASIRGEGADAEAFF. The CDR3, as DNA: TGCGCCAGCATTCGCGGCGAGGGGGCTGACGCTGAAGCTTTCTTT. The gene calls are TRBV5-1 and TRBJ1-1; 7 positions match TRBD1. This CDR3 spans 15 amino acids. V was pared by 6 bases and J by 6 bases, with 14 bases of the junction left unmatched. CDR1 SGHRS and CDR2 YFSETQ come from the germline V gene.

This clone has more than one count but fewer than ten. The gene calls are TRBV27 and TRBJ2-7; 14 nucleotides line up with TRBD2. V shed 8 bases and J 0 bases; nucleotides not matched to a gene: 6. Germline V gives CDR1 MNHEY, CDR2 SMNVEV (reference sequence). This CDR3 contains 16 residues. The CDR3 sequence: CASRRLAGGSSYEQYF. CDR3 in DNA: TGTGCCAGCCGAAGACTAGCGGGAGGGAGCTCCTACGAGCAGTACTTC.

This rearrangement joins TRBV30 to TRBJ2-5; TRBD1 matches 7 bases. Germline loops: CDR1 GTSNPN, CDR2 SVGIG (reference sequence). V shed 0 bases and J 2 bases; nucleotides not matched to a gene: 0. This CDR3 region has 13 residues. In DNA, the CDR3 is TGTGCCTGGAGTGTGGGACAGCAAGAGACCCAGTACTTC. Encoded protein: CAWSVGQQETQYF.

V is TRBV6-6 and J is TRBJ1-5; D gene unclear. In germline, CDR1 is MNHNY, CDR2 SVGAGI (reference sequence). The length of the CDR3 is 15 residues. Trimming cost V 6 bases and J 0 bases, with 12 bases left between them. The CDR3 nucleotides are TGTGCCAGCAGCACGGTCGAATATAGCAATCAGCCCCAGCATTTT. Translated, it gives CASSTVEYSNQPQHF.

Only a few counts were recorded for this clone. The V call is TRBV6-1, the J call TRBJ2-1; 8 bases agree with TRBD2. Germline CDR1 reads MNHNS; CDR2 reads SASEGT. V trimming: 6 bases; J trimming: 4 bases; junction bases outside the gene matches: 8. The CDR3 totals 15 residues. CDR3 sequence (DNA): TGTGCCAGCAGGACCCTAGCGGGTGATTACAATGAGCAGTTCTTC. It translates to CASRTLAGDYNEQFF.

The chain joins TRBV2 to TRBJ2-1; 9 bases map to TRBD1. CDR1 is SNHLY, CDR2 FYNNEI, per germline. This CDR3 region has 13 residues. V was clipped by 7 bases and J by 4 bases; unmatched bases: 2. The CDR3: CASKGQGYNEQFF. The CDR3 DNA sequence: TGTGCCAGCAAAGGACAGGGGTACAATGAGCAGTTCTTC.

The chain joins TRBV15 to TRBJ2-7; D unresolved. Germline loops: CDR1 LNHNV, CDR2 YYDKDF (reference sequence). The CDR3 is 13 residues long. Trimming left V 0 bases short and J 9 bases short, with 12 bases between. CDR3 protein: CATSREPGVGQYF. The CDR3 nucleotides read TGTGCCACCAGCAGAGAACCAGGTGTAGGGCAGTACTTC. Combining the CDR3 with reference TRBV15 and TRBJ2-7 gives the whole variable domain DAMVIQNPRYQVTQFGKPVTLSCSQTLNHNVMYWYQQKSSQAPKLLFHYYDKDFNNEADTPDNFQSRRPNTSFCFLDIRSPGLGDTAMYLCATSREPGVGQYFGPGTRLTVT.

The CDR3 spells CASSLLSGTGDTEAFF. CDR3 nucleotides: TGTGCCAGCAGCCTACTTTCCGGGACAGGGGACACTGAAGCTTTCTTT. The chain joins TRBV5-6 to TRBJ1-1; 10 bases match TRBD1. V was pared by 4 bases and J by 3 bases, with 9 bases of the junction left unmatched. The length of the CDR3 is 16 residues. Germline-derived CDR1 and CDR2 are SGHDT and YYEEEE.

The chain is built from TRBV5-1 and TRBJ2-1, with unresolved D. Trimming removed 4 bases at V and 0 bases at J, with 11 bases between. This CDR3 region has 15 residues. CDR1 SGHRS and CDR2 YFSETQ come from the germline V gene. CDR3 in DNA: TGCGCCAGCAGCCCTACTCATTCCTCCTACAATGAGCAGTTCTTC. This gives the protein CASSPTHSSYNEQFF.

There are a few counts of this clone. V gene TRBV28 combines with J gene TRBJ1-4, with D possibly being TRBD1 (6 bases). Germline values: CDR1 MDHEN, CDR2 SYDVKM. Trimming removed 5 bases at V and 8 bases at J, with 9 bases between. The CDR3 totals 12 residues. The CDR3 region has the DNA TGTGCCAGCAGTCACGGACAGGAAAAACTGTTTTTT. Protein product: CASSHGQEKLFF.

There are a few counts of this clone. The chain uses TRBV2 and TRBJ2-5; the D is unclear. Trimming took 4 bases from V and 5 from J, leaving 14 bases between them. CDR3 length: 14 amino acids. Germline CDR1 and CDR2: SNHLY and FYNNEI. The CDR3 here is CASSAIHLRETQYF. CDR3 nucleotide sequence: TGTGCCAGCAGTGCGATTCATCTTCGGGAGACCCAGTACTTC.

The genes are TRBV29-1 and TRBJ2-3, with no clear D. This CDR3 has 11 amino acids. The V end was cut by 5 bases, the J end by 0 bases, with 3 bases between. CDR1 SQVTM and CDR2 ANQGSEA come from the germline V gene. CDR3 DNA sequence: TGCAGCGTTCGGAGCACAGATACGCAGTATTTT. Its protein product is CSVRSTDTQYF.

This clone was counted a few times. One end of the junction fails to match germline, which may point to a read error. The rearrangement uses TRBV7-2 and TRBJ2-7; 9 bases are a match to TRBD2. In germline, CDR1 is SGHTA, CDR2 FQGNSA. CDR3 length: 16 amino acids. Here the CDR3 DNA reads TGCGCCAGCAGCCAAGTGGCAGCGGGAGGCACCTACGAGCAGTACTTC. Translation gives CASSQVAAGGTYEQYF.

This rearrangement joins TRBV7-2 to TRBJ2-7; 8 bases align to TRBD1. The V gene end was trimmed by 5 bases and the J gene end by 3 bases; junction bases not matched to a gene: 3. Germline lookup yields CDR1 SGHTA and CDR2 FQGNSA. CDR3 length: 13 residues. The CDR3 sequence is CASSRDRYYEQYF. CDR3 sequence (DNA): TGTGCCAGCAGCCGGGACAGGTACTACGAGCAGTACTTC.

In its sample, this clone was seen a few times. DNA of the CDR3: TGCAGCGTTGAAGAGGCGGCCCAAGAGACCCAGTACTTC. Translated: CSVEEAAQETQYF. The chain has TRBV29-1 and TRBJ2-5; no definite D call. The CDR3 is made up of 13 amino acids. The V gene's germline CDR1 is SQVTM and CDR2 ANQGSEA. V was shortened by 0 bases and J by 1 base, with 6 bases between the two germline ends.

This clone was picked up a small number of times. Other DNA sequences within the sample encode an identical CDR3. The V call is TRBV7-9, the J call TRBJ2-5, with a possible D match to TRBD2 (6 bases). The V gene's germline CDR1 is SEHNR and CDR2 FQNEAQ (reference sequence). CDR3 length: 13 residues. The V gene lost 5 bases and the J gene lost 2 bases, with 9 bases spanning the gap. CDR3 nucleotide sequence: TGTGCCAGCAGCCGGGGGTCTCAAGAGACCCAGTACTTC. Translating gives CASSRGSQETQYF.

V usage is TRBV5-4 and J usage is TRBJ1-4; possibly TRBD1 for D (5 bases). CDR3 length equals 14 residues. Per germline, CDR1 SGHNT and CDR2 YYREEE (reference sequence). Trimming removed 5 bases from V and 6 bases from J, with 14 bases in between. The CDR3 DNA is TGTGCCAGCAGGCGACAGTTTGGTGATGAAAAACTGTTTTTT. It is translated as CASRRQFGDEKLFF. Supplemented by reference TRBV5-4 and TRBJ1-4, the full variable domain reads ETGVTQSPTHLIKTRGQQVTLRCSSQSGHNTVSWYQQALGQGPQFIFQYYREEENGRGNFPPRFSGLQFPNYSSELNVNALELDDSALYLCASRRQFGDEKLFFGSGTQLSVL.

Only a few counts were recorded for this clone. This chain joins TRBV5-1 and TRBJ2-3; 7 nucleotides align to TRBD1. There are 13 residues in the CDR3. Germline assignment: CDR1 SGHRS and CDR2 YFSETQ. V shed 4 bases and J 7 bases; nucleotides not matched to a gene: 6. In DNA form, the CDR3 reads TGCGCCAGCAGCGCAAACAGGGGAAATACGCAGTATTTT. Protein: CASSANRGNTQYF.

A few counts support this clone. V usage is TRBV7-3 and J usage is TRBJ2-2, with D perhaps matching TRBD1 (6 bases). Germline CDR1 reads SGHTA; CDR2 reads FQGTGA. The CDR3 loop spans 14 amino acids. The V end lost 6 bases, the J end lost 2 bases, and 10 bases lay between the germline ends. CDR3 amino acids: CASSQGRNTGELFF. CDR3 DNA: TGTGCCAGCAGTCAGGGGAGAAACACCGGGGAGCTGTTTTTT.

V usage is TRBV19 and J usage is TRBJ2-7; 12 bases align to TRBD2. The V and J ends lost 5 bases and 3 bases, in that order; junction bases with no gene match: 11. The CDR3 length is 17 residues. In germline, CDR1 is LNHDA, CDR2 SQIVND (reference sequence). Here the CDR3 DNA reads TGTGCCAGTAGTTCCGCATCTAGCGGGAGGGAATACTACGAGCAGTACTTC. Translated, it gives CASSSASSGREYYEQYF.

This clone has at least ten counts. This rearrangement joins TRBV29-1 to TRBJ1-2; D not certain. The CDR3 spans 13 residues. Trimming shortened V by 4 bases and J by 6 bases, and 15 bases separated the two germline ends. CDR1 and CDR2 (germline): SQVTM, ANQGSEA. The CDR3 nucleotides are TGCAGCGTTGGTGGCAGTGCTTTGGATGGCTACACCTTC. Residues: CSVGGSALDGYTF.

This clone was found a few times. The chain joins TRBV6-1 to TRBJ2-7; possibly TRBD1 for D (6 bases). The CDR3 consists of 16 residues. V lost 3 bases, J lost 4 bases, and 19 bases lay in between. Looked up from germline, CDR1 is MNHNS and CDR2 is SASEGT. CDR3 amino acids: CASSESGGGEGYEQYF. For the CDR3, the DNA is TGTGCCAGCAGTGAGAGCGGTGGGGGCGAGGGTTACGAGCAGTACTTC.